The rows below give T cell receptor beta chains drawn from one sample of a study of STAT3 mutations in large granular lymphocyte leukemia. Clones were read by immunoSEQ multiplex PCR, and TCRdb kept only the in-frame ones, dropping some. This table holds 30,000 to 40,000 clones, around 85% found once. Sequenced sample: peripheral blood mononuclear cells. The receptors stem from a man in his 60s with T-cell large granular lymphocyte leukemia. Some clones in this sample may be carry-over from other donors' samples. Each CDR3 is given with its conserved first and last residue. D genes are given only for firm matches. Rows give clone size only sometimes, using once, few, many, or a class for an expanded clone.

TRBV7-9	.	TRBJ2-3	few	TGTGCCAGCAGCTTCCTGTCGCAACCGTTAGCGACAAGCACAGATACGCAGTATTTT	CASSFLSQPLATSTDTQYF
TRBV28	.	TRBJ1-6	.	TGTGCCAGCAGTTTAGGGCAGGGGAGCTCCTATAATTCACCCCTCCACTTT	CASSLGQGSSYNSPLHF
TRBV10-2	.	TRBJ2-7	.	TGCGCCAGCAGGGCTCGGGGGGCGACCATTTACGAGCAGTACTTC	CASRARGATIYEQYF
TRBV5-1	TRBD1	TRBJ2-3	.	TGCGCCAGCAGCTCCGGGACAGGGGTAACAGATACGCAGTATTTT	CASSSGTGVTDTQYF
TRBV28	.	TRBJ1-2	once	TGTGCCAGCAGTTTATGGGACCGACGCTCCTATGGCTACACCTTC	CASSLWDRRSYGYTF
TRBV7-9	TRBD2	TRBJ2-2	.	TGTGCCAGCAGCCGCAGCGGGAGAAACACCGGGGAGCTGTTTTTT	CASSRSGRNTGELFF
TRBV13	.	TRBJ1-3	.	TGTGCCAGCATGCAGGGGCCGTGGGGAAACACCATATATTTT	CASMQGPWGNTIYF
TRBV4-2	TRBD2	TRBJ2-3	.	TGTGCCAGCAGCCAAGTAGCGGGGAGCACAGATACGCAGTATTTT	CASSQVAGSTDTQYF
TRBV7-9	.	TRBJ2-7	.	TGTGCCAGCAGCCCCGGTGGGGGGAACTACGAGCAGTACTTC	CASSPGGGNYEQYF
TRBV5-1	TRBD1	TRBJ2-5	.	TGCGCCAGCAGCCCTACAGGGGGCTGGGAGACCCAGTACTTC	CASSPTGGWETQYF
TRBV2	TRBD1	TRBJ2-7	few	TGTGCCAGCAGTCCAACGGGACAGAGCTCCTACGAGCAGTACTTC	CASSPTGQSSYEQYF
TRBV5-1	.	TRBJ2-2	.	TGCGCCAGCAGCCCCCGGGCCAGTACGGACACCGGGGAGCTGTTTTTT	CASSPRASTDTGELFF
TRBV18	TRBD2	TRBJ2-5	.	TGTGCCAGCTCACCACTTAGCGGGGGAGGCCAAGAGACCCAGTACTTC	CASSPLSGGGQETQYF
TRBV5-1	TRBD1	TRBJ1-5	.	TGCGCCAGCAGCGTCGACAGGGGTTCTTTGGCCCAGCATTTT	CASSVDRGSLAQHF
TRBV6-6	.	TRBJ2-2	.	TGTGCCAGCAGCCTCCTCACGAACACCGGGGAGCTGTTTTTT	CASSLLTNTGELFF
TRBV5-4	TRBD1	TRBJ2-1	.	TGTGCCAGCAGCCTCTCGACAGGGGGTTTCTACAATGAGCAGTTCTTC	CASSLSTGGFYNEQFF
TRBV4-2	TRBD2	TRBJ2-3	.	TGTGCCAGCAGCCAAGATGCGGGCGGGGGGGGTACGCAGTATTTT	CASSQDAGGGGTQYF
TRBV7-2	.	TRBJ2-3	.	TGTGCCAGCAGTTCCGGACTAAGCCCAGATACGCAGTATTTT	CASSSGLSPDTQYF
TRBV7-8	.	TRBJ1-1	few	TGTGCCAGCAGCTTAGGTTTACGGGGAGCAAGAGGCGATACGCGGGGAGCTTTCTTT	CASSLGLRGARGDTRGAFF
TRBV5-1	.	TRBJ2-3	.	TGCGCCAGCAGCTTGGCCGGGCAGGGTTACTTCTCAGATACGCAGTATTTT	CASSLAGQGYFSDTQYF
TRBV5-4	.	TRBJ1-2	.	TGTGCCAGCAGCTTGTCGGGGGATAGGTCGGGCTACACCTTC	CASSLSGDRSGYTF
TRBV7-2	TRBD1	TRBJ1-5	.	TGTGCCAGCAGCCCGGACAGGGGTGGGAATCAGCCCCAGCATTTT	CASSPDRGGNQPQHF
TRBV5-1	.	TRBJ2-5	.	TGCGCCAGCCGGTTATCACAGGGAGAAGAGACCCAGTACTTC	CASRLSQGEETQYF
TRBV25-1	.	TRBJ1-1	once	TGTGCCAGCAGTGAGCAGGCAAACACTGAAGCTTTCTTT	CASSEQANTEAFF
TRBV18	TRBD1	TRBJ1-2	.	TGTGCCAGCTCACTTACAGGGGTCGACTATGGCTACACCTTC	CASSLTGVDYGYTF
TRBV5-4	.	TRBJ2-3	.	TGTGCCAGCAGCTTGGGACGGGGGCCCCCAGATACGCAGTATTTT	CASSLGRGPPDTQYF
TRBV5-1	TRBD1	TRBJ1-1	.	TGCGCCAGCAGCTCGACAGGGGGCCCACGAGTCTCCATGAACACTGAAGCTTTCTTT	CASSSTGGPRVSMNTEAFF
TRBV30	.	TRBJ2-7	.	TGTGCCTGGAGTCGGGGGAGTTGGCCCTACGAGCAGTACTTC	CAWSRGSWPYEQYF
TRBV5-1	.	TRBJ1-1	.	TGCGCCAGCAGCTTGGGCGGGGGGCAAGGGAACACTGAAGCTTTCTTT	CASSLGGGQGNTEAFF
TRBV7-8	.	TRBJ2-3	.	TGTGCCAGCAGCTTCCGCAGGGGAAGTGATACGCAGTATTTT	CASSFRRGSDTQYF
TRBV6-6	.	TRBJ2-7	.	TGTGCCAGCGGGGGGCTAAATTCTAACGAGCAGTACTTC	CASGGLNSNEQYF
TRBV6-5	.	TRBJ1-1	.	TGTGCCAGTCGGCGGGGGGTTGGAACTGAAGCTTTCTTT	CASRRGVGTEAFF
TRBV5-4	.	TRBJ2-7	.	TGTGCCAGCAGCCCGGCGCAGTACTTC	CASSPAQYF
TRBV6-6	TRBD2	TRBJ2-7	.	TGTGCCAGCAACGCCGGGACTAGGGACTACGAGCAGTACTTC	CASNAGTRDYEQYF
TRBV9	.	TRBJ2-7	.	TGTGCCAGCAGCGCCTCAACCTACGAGCAGTACTTC	CASSASTYEQYF
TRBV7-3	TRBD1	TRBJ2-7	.	TGTGCCAGCAGCCCCGCAGGGGGCAAAGGGGAGCAGTACTTC	CASSPAGGKGEQYF
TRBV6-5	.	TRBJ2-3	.	TGTGCCAGCAGTCGGACAGTAACTAGCACAGATACGCAGTATTTT	CASSRTVTSTDTQYF
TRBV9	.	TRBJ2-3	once	TGTGCCAGCAGCGTAGTGGGATGGGTCACAGATACGCAGTATTTT	CASSVVGWVTDTQYF
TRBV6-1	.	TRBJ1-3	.	TGTGCCAGCAGTGGTCCCGTATCGTCGTCGGACACCATATATTTT	CASSGPVSSSDTIYF
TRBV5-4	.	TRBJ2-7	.	TGTGCCAGCAGCTTGGTCCAGGTACTGGAGACCGAAGCCTACGAGCAGTACTTC	CASSLVQVLETEAYEQYF